The 12 T cell receptor beta chains reported below all come from one sample, sequenced in a study of shared clonotypes between healthy human individuals. The protocol was immunoSEQ multiplex PCR, while the TCRdb copy is restricted to in-frame clones and leaves out a portion. The sample comprises fewer than 850,000 clones, 90% of which are singletons, and 30% to 40% rests with the top ten. The specimen was memory CD8+ T cells from PBMCs. The subset is: CD45RO+ cells pooled with CCR7-negative TemRA cells. The receptor set was obtained from a man aged 18 to 30 in good health. Some clones in this sample may be carry-over from other donors' samples.

The chain is built from TRBV9 and TRBJ2-1; the match to TRBD2 covers 12 bases. The CDR3 is 17 amino acids. Germline V CDR1 and CDR2: SGDLS, YYNGEE. Trimming took 4 bases from V and 9 from J; bases not matched to a gene: 14. The CDR3 is CASSTPTSGRVGGEQFF. The DNA for the CDR3 is TGTGCCAGCAGCACCCCGACTAGCGGGAGAGTGGGGGGTGAGCAGTTCTTC.

The chain is built from TRBV7-9 and TRBJ2-2; maybe TRBD2 (5 bases). CDR3 length: 14 amino acids. V was cut by 6 bases and J by 5 bases, with 13 bases left in between. Per the germline V gene, CDR1 is SEHNR and CDR2 is FQNEAQ (reference sequence). CDR3 DNA sequence: TGTGCCAGCAGGCCTGGCTCGGGGACCGGGGAGCTGTTTTTT. Its translation is CASRPGSGTGELFF.

This chain connects TRBV10-2 to TRBJ1-4; D possibly corresponds to TRBD1 (6 bases). Trimming took 2 bases from V and 8 from J, leaving 15 bases between them. Germline values: CDR1 WSHSY, CDR2 SAAADI. This CDR3 has 15 amino acids. CDR3 residues: CASSELQGGGEKLFF. The CDR3 nucleotides are TGCGCCAGCAGTGAGCTACAGGGAGGTGGGGAAAAACTGTTTTTT.

V usage is TRBV19 and J usage is TRBJ2-1; D may be TRBD2 (6 bases). The CDR3 runs 16 residues. From germline, CDR1 is LNHDA and CDR2 SQIVND (reference sequence). The germline V and J ends were trimmed by 5 bases and 5 bases, with 19 bases remaining between them. The CDR3 region is CASSDKREINNNEQFF. For the CDR3, the DNA is TGTGCCAGTAGTGATAAACGGGAGATCAATAACAATGAGCAGTTCTTC.

The gene calls are TRBV11-2 and TRBJ2-1; 7 bases are a match to TRBD2. From germline, CDR1 is SGHAT and CDR2 FQNNGV. J was trimmed by 6 bases and V by 5 bases; bases with no gene match: 10. The CDR3 covers 15 residues. The CDR3 DNA follows: TGTGCCAGCAGCACCCCCGGGACTATGGGCAATGAGCAGTTCTTC. Protein sequence: CASSTPGTMGNEQFF.

This chain uses TRBV7-9 with TRBJ2-1; D is unresolved. Trimming removed 8 bases from V and 8 bases from J, with 13 bases in between. Germline V lookup: CDR1 SEHNR, CDR2 FQNEAQ (reference sequence). CDR3 length equals 12 residues. This chain's CDR3 is CASFLQGDEQFF. Here the CDR3 DNA reads TGTGCCAGCTTCCTGCAAGGCGATGAGCAGTTCTTC.

This chain uses TRBV28 with TRBJ2-5, with D possibly matching TRBD2 (6 bases). CDR3 length: 15 amino acids. CDR1 and CDR2 from the germline V gene are MDHEN and SYDVKM. Trimming pared 5 bases from V and 9 bases from J, leaving 22 bases between. CDR3 protein: CASSPPNVGGWAQYF. CDR3 bases: TGTGCCAGCAGTCCCCCAAATGTGGGAGGTTGGGCCCAGTACTTC.

This chain joins TRBV14 and TRBJ1-3, with D uncertain. Trimming took 0 bases from V and 6 from J, leaving 12 bases between them. CDR1 is SGHDN and CDR2 is FVKESK in the germline V gene. This CDR3 has 15 residues. The CDR3 reads CASSQDHSFINTIYF. CDR3 sequence (DNA): TGTGCCAGCAGCCAAGATCACAGCTTTATAAACACCATATATTTT.

This chain uses TRBV27 with TRBJ1-2, with D tentatively TRBD1 (5 bases). Germline assignment: CDR1 MNHEY and CDR2 SMNVEV (reference sequence). Trimming pared 8 bases from V and 4 bases from J, leaving 14 bases between. There are 13 residues in the CDR3. CDR3: CASQRRGSYGYTF. The DNA of the CDR3 is TGTGCCAGCCAACGGCGGGGGTCCTATGGCTACACCTTC.

This chain connects TRBV4-1 to TRBJ2-7; D remains unclear. V was shortened by 0 bases and J by 1 base, with 10 bases between the two germline ends. The CDR3 loop spans 15 amino acids. The germline CDR1 and CDR2 sequences are MGHRA and YSYEKL. The chain's CDR3 is CASSQDRGRSYEQYF. Here the CDR3 DNA reads TGCGCCAGCAGCCAAGATCGCGGCAGGTCCTACGAGCAGTACTTC.

The chain employs TRBV5-1 and TRBJ2-2; D tentatively fits TRBD1 or TRBD2 (5 bases each). Trimming shortened V by 6 bases and J by 3 bases, and 9 bases separated the two germline ends. The germline V gene encodes CDR1 SGHRS and CDR2 YFSETQ. CDR3 length: 13 residues. This chain's CDR3 is CASTGTYTGELFF. The DNA for the CDR3 is TGCGCCAGCACCGGGACCTACACCGGGGAGCTGTTTTTT.

The chain links TRBV28 to TRBJ2-1, with D possibly being TRBD1 or TRBD2 (5 bases each). There are 16 residues in the CDR3. From germline, CDR1 is MDHEN and CDR2 SYDVKM. The V end was cut by 7 bases, the J end by 2 bases, with 18 bases between. The CDR3 DNA sequence: TGTGCCAGCATCCCAGACCGGGACGGGACCTACAATGAGCAGTTCTTC. Its translation: CASIPDRDGTYNEQFF. The complete variable domain, with remaining parts taken from reference TRBV28 and TRBJ2-1, reads DVKVTQSSRYLVKRTGEKVFLECVQDMDHENMFWYRQDPGLGLRLIYFSYDVKMKEKGDIPEGYSVSREKKERFSLILESASTNQTSMYLCASIPDRDGTYNEQFFGPGTRLTVL.